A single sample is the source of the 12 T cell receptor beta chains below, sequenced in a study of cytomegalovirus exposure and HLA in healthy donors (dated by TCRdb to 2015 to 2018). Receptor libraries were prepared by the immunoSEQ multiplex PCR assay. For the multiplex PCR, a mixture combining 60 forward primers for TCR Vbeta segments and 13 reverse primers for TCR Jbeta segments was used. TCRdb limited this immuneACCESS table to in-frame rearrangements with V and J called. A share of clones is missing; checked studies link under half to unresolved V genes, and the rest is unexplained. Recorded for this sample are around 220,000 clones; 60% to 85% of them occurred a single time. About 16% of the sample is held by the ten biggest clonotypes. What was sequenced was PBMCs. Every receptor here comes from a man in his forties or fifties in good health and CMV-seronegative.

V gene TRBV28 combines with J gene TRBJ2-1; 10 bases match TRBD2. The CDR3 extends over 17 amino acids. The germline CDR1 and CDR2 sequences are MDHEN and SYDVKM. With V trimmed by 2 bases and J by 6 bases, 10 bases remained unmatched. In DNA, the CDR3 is TGTGCCAGCAGTTTAAGGTCTAGCGGGAGTGTTATCAATGAGCAGTTCTTC. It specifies CASSLRSSGSVINEQFF.

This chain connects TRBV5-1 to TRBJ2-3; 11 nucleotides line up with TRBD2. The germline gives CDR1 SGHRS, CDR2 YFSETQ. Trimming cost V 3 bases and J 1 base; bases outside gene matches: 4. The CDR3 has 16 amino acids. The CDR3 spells CASSSRTSGRTDTQYF. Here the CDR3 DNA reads TGCGCCAGCAGCTCCCGGACTAGCGGGCGCACAGATACGCAGTATTTT.

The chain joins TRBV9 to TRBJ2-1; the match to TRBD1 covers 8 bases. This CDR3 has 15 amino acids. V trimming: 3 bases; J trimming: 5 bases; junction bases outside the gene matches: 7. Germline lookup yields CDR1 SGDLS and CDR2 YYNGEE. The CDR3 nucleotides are TGTGCCAGCAGCGCCTCGGGACAGGCAAACAATGAGCAGTTCTTC. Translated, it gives CASSASGQANNEQFF.

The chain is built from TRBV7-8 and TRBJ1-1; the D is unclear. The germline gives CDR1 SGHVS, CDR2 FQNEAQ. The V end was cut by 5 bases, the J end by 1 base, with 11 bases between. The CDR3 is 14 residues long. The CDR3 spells CASSPRVQNTEAFF. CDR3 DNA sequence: TGTGCCAGCAGCCCGCGAGTTCAGAACACTGAAGCTTTCTTT.

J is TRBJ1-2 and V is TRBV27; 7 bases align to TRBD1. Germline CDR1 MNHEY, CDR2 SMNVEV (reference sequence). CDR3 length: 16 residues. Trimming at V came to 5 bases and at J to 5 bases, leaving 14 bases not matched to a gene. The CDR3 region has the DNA TGTGCCAGCAGTCCGGTACCGGGACAGCGTTTTTATGGCTACACCTTC. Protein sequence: CASSPVPGQRFYGYTF.

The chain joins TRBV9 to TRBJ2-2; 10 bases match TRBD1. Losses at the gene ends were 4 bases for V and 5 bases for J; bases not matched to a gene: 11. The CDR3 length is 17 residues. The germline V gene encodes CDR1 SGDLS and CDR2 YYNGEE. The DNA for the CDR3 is TGTGCCAGCAGCCTTCGGACAGGGGGTCGGGGGACCGGGGAGCTGTTTTTT. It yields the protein CASSLRTGGRGTGELFF.

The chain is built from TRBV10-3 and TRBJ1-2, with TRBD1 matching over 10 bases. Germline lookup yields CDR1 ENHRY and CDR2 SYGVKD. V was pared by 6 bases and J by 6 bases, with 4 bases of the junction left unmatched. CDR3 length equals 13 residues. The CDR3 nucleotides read TGTGCCATCAGAACGACAGGGGGCGATGGCTACACCTTC. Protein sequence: CAIRTTGGDGYTF.

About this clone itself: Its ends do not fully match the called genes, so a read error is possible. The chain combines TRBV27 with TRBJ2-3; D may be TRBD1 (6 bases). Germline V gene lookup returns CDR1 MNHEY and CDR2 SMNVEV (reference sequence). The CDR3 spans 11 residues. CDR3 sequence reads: CASKRTETQYF. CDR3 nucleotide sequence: TGTGCCAGCAAGAGGACAGAGACGCAGTATTTT.

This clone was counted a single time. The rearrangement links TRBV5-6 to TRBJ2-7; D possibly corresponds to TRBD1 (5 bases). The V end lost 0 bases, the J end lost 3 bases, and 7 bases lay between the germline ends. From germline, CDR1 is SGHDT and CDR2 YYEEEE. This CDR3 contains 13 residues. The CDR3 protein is CASSLGTYYEQYF. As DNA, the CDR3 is TGTGCCAGCAGCTTGGGGACATACTACGAGCAGTACTTC.

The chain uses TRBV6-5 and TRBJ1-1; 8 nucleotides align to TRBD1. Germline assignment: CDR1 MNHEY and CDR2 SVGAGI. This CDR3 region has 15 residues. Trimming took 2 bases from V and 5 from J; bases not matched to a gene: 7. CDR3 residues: CASSYVGRGHTEAFF. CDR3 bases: TGTGCCAGCAGTTACGTCGGCAGGGGGCATACTGAAGCTTTCTTT.

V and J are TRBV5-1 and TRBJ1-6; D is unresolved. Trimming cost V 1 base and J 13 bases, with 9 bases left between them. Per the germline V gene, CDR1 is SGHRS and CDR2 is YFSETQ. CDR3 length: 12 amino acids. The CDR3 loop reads CASSLKERPLHF. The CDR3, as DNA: TGCGCCAGCAGCTTGAAAGAGAGGCCCCTCCACTTT.

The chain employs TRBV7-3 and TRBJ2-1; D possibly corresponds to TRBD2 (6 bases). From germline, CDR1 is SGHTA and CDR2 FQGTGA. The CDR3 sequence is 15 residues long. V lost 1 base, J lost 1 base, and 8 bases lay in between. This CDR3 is CASSLMAGSYNEQFF. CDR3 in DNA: TGTGCCAGCAGCTTAATGGCGGGATCCTACAATGAGCAGTTCTTC.